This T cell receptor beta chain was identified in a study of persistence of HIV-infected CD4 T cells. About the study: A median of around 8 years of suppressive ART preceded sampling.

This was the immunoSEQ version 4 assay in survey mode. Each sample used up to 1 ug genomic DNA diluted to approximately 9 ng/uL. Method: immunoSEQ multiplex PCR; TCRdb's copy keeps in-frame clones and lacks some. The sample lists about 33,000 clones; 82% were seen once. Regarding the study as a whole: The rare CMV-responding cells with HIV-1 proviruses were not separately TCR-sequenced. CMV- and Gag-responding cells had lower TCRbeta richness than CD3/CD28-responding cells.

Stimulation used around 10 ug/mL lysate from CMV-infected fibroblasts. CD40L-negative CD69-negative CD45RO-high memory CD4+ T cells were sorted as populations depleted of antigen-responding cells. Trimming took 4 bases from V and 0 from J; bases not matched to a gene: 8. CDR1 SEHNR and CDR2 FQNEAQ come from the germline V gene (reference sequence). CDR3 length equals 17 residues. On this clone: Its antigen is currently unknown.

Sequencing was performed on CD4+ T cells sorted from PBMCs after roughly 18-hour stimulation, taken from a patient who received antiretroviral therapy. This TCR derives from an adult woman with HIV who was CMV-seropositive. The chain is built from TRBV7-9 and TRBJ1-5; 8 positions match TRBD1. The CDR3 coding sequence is TGTGCCAGCAGCTCGGACCAGGGGGCGTTTAGCAATCAGCCCCAGCATTTT. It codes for CASSSDQGAFSNQPQHF.